A few counts support the clone carrying this T cell receptor (beta chain). Germline CDR1 is MNHEY and CDR2 is SVGAGI. Trimming cost V 3 bases and J 4 bases; bases outside gene matches: 5. The CDR3 is made up of 14 amino acids. The authors' processing: Reference gene primers were amplified, and this amplification served to estimate nucleated cell counts. Repertoires were generated with immunoSEQ multiplex PCR, while TCRdb's copy carries only in-frame clones and drops some. D and trimming come from the DNA, and the V and J calls and clone size come from that table. Among 190,000 or so clones, around nine tenths were seen once, and the ten largest hold about 6.2%. This sample is part of a study of blood T cell repertoires in COVID-19. Whole-study context: COVID-19 samples from acute and convalescent phases originated in the United States, Italy and Spain. T cells, B-cell-depleted T cells, or PBMCs supplied cDNA or gDNA.

V usage is TRBV6-5 and J usage is TRBJ1-1; 7 nucleotides line up with TRBD1. The source is a man aged 60 to 75 who had recovered from COVID-19. The specimen sequenced was peripheral blood. DNA of the CDR3: TGTGCCAGCAGTTATAGGGGGCGAGGCACTGAAGCTTTCTTT. Its protein is CASSYRGRGTEAFF.